One and the same sample provided the 23 T cell receptor beta chains below, sequenced in a study of yellow fever vaccine responses in identical twins. MiXCR, run by TCRdb on the RT-PCR reads, gives a single entry per CDR3 protein. In the table there are approximately 20,000 distinct CDR3 sequences, under 70% of which are singletons. The sample here was T cells from blood (PBMCs), unsorted or a sorted subset (not recorded which), taken before or after yellow fever vaccination (not recorded which). These receptors were taken from a woman between 18 and 29 years old who received the yellow fever vaccine.

The genes are TRBV5-2 and TRBJ2-7; the table's D call, TRBD1, has no DNA check behind it. TRBV5-2 is a pseudogene segment. The CDR3 consists of 14 residues. In DNA form, the CDR3 reads TGTGCCAGCAATCCTGGGGGTGGTTCCTACGAGCAGTACGTC. Its protein product is CASNPGGGSYEQYV.

Comments on this clonotype: Sequence at one end of the junction differs from germline and may be a read error. The rearrangement joins TRBV18 to TRBJ2-7, with TRBD1 identical over 8 bases. Germline CDR1 KGHSH, CDR2 LQKENI. The CDR3 is 15 amino acids. The CDR3 DNA sequence: TGTGCCAGCTCACCAGGCCCAGGGGGCTCCAACGAGCAGTACTTC. Protein: CASSPGPGGSNEQYF.

This chain links TRBV7-8 with TRBJ2-7; D not resolved. Germline V gene sequence: CDR1 SGHVS, CDR2 FQNEAQ. V was trimmed by 3 bases and J by 2 bases, leaving 11 bases between them. CDR3 length: 14 residues. The CDR3 sequence is CASSFTAGPYEQYF. DNA of the CDR3: TGTGCCAGCAGCTTCACCGCCGGTCCCTACGAGCAGTACTTC.

The chain employs TRBV24-1 and TRBJ2-7; D not certain. The CDR3 contains 10 residues. Per germline, CDR1 KGHDR and CDR2 SFDVKD. The V and J ends lost 8 bases and 3 bases respectively, with 4 bases between them. The CDR3 DNA follows: TGTGCCACCACCTTCTACGAGCAGTACGTC. Translating it yields CATTFYEQYV.

The gene calls are TRBV16 and TRBJ1-6; D remains unclear. This CDR3 contains 16 residues. The germline CDR1 and CDR2 sequences are KGHSY and FQNENV. Trimming shortened V by 4 bases and J by 0 bases, and 10 bases separated the two germline ends. This CDR3 is CASSRQVPSYNSPLHF. CDR3 DNA sequence: TGTGCCAGCAGCCGGCAAGTCCCCTCCTATAATTCACCCCTCCACTTT.

The rearrangement joins TRBV2 to TRBJ1-3, with TRBD1 matching 7 bases. The length of the CDR3 is 14 residues. Trimming took 4 bases from V and 4 from J; bases not matched to a gene: 4. Per germline, CDR1 SNHLY and CDR2 FYNNEI. The CDR3 DNA follows: TGTGCCAGCAGTGTGACAGGGACAGGAAACACCATATATTTT. Its protein product is CASSVTGTGNTIYF.

V usage is TRBV2 and J usage is TRBJ2-1, with TRBD2 matching over 7 bases. Germline V gene data show CDR1 as SNHLY and CDR2 as FYNNEI. Trimming at V came to 6 bases and at J to 4 bases, leaving 9 bases not matched to a gene. The CDR3 is 15 residues long. DNA for the CDR3: TGTGCCAGCAGCCCCGGGACTACTCAATACAATGAGCAGTTCTTC. The encoded protein is CASSPGTTQYNEQFF.

The V and J genes are TRBV6-4 and TRBJ1-5; 8 nucleotides agree with TRBD1. This CDR3 region has 16 residues. Germline-derived CDR1 and CDR2 are MRHNA and SNTAGT. Losses at the gene ends were 6 bases for V and 1 base for J; bases not matched to a gene: 8. The CDR3 region has the DNA TGTGCCAGCAGGGACAGGGCTAGGCTAAGCAATCAGCCCCAGCATTTT. Its protein is CASRDRARLSNQPQHF.

The chain uses TRBV7-9 and TRBJ1-1; TRBD1 agrees at 7 bases. The V segment lost 6 bases and the J segment 4 bases; nucleotides outside the gene matches: 8. CDR1 is SEHNR, CDR2 FQNEAQ, per germline (reference sequence). The CDR3 consists of 14 residues. The CDR3 DNA reads as TGTGCCAGCAGACCAAGACAGGGCGGCACTGAAGCTTTCTTT. Its translation: CASRPRQGGTEAFF.

V usage is TRBV10-3 and J usage is TRBJ2-1, with 8 bases identical to TRBD1. Trimming cost V 4 bases and J 8 bases; bases outside gene matches: 10. Germline V lookup: CDR1 ENHRY, CDR2 SYGVKD. The CDR3 consists of 15 residues. DNA for the CDR3: TGTGCCATCAGTGCCCCTCAGACAGGGGATTATGAGCAGTTCTTC. Translated, it gives CAISAPQTGDYEQFF.

The V gene is TRBV11-3, the J gene TRBJ2-1; D is uncertain. V shed 4 bases and J shed 4 bases, with 20 bases lying between them. The germline CDR1 and CDR2 sequences are SGHNT and YENEEA. CDR3 length equals 17 residues. The CDR3 DNA follows: TGTGCCAGCAGCTCCCAGGCCTTGAACGTACGATACAATGAGCAGTTCTTC. This encodes CASSSQALNVRYNEQFF.

The chain employs TRBV9 and TRBJ2-1, with D maybe TRBD2 (6 bases). V was clipped by 4 bases and J by 0 bases, with 11 bases between them. Per the germline V gene, CDR1 is SGDLS and CDR2 is YYNGEE. This CDR3 is 15 amino acids long. The chain's CDR3 is CASSSGDVSYNEQFF. Written as DNA, the CDR3 is TGTGCCAGCAGCTCGGGGGATGTCTCCTACAATGAGCAGTTCTTC.

The V gene is TRBV3-1, the J gene TRBJ2-1, with 7 bases aligning to TRBD2. The trim removed 0 bases at V and 4 bases at J, leaving 3 bases unmatched. CDR3 size: 15 residues. CDR1 and CDR2 from the germline V gene are LGHDT and YNNKEL (reference sequence). CDR3 sequence reads: CASSQDGREYNEQFF. In DNA form, the CDR3 reads TGTGCCAGCAGCCAAGATGGGAGGGAGTACAATGAGCAGTTCTTC.

The gene calls are TRBV15 and TRBJ2-2; D gene ambiguous. Germline loops: CDR1 LNHNV, CDR2 YYDKDF (reference sequence). The CDR3 length is 15 residues. The V gene lost 3 bases and the J gene lost 0 bases, with 8 bases spanning the gap. CDR3: CATSRGAANTGELFF. For the CDR3, the DNA is TGTGCCACCAGCAGGGGCGCGGCGAACACCGGGGAGCTGTTTTTT.

V usage is TRBV5-4 and J usage is TRBJ1-2; TRBD1 agrees at 9 bases. There are 16 residues in the CDR3. V trimming: 1 base; J trimming: 4 bases; junction bases outside the gene matches: 8. Per the germline V gene, CDR1 is SGHNT and CDR2 is YYREEE (reference sequence). The CDR3 loop is CASSLRGQGFGYGYTF. In DNA, the CDR3 is TGTGCCAGCAGCTTGAGGGGACAGGGTTTCGGCTATGGCTACACCTTC.

The CDR3 coding sequence is TGTGCCAGCTCACCACGGGAGCCGCTGAACACTGAAGCTTTCTTT. It yields the protein CASSPREPLNTEAFF. This chain connects TRBV18 to TRBJ1-1, with unresolved D. This CDR3 spans 15 amino acids. Per germline, CDR1 KGHSH and CDR2 LQKENI. The ends were cut back, 1 base at V and 0 bases at J, with 9 bases in the middle.

The genes are TRBV5-6 and TRBJ2-2; 7 bases align to TRBD2. V was clipped by 0 bases and J by 3 bases; unmatched bases: 2. There are 15 residues in the CDR3. Germline CDR1 is SGHDT and CDR2 is YYEEEE. The CDR3 coding sequence is TGTGCCAGCAGCTTGGTTGGGAGGGACACCGGGGAGCTGTTTTTT. This translates into CASSLVGRDTGELFF.

This chain connects TRBV12-3 or TRBV12-4 to TRBJ2-3; D may be TRBD1 or TRBD2 (5 bases each). With 3 bases removed from V and 2 bases from J, the gap between germline ends came to 9 bases. The CDR3 runs 14 residues. CDR3 DNA: TGTGCCAGCAGTTTCTTCGGGGCCACAGATACGCAGTATTTT. Amino acids: CASSFFGATDTQYF.

The CDR3, as DNA: TGTGCCAGCAGCTTAGGGATCGGGAGCCTCTCGAGGGAGACCCAGTACTTC. As protein: CASSLGIGSLSRETQYF. The chain links TRBV11-3 to TRBJ2-5; tentatively, D is TRBD2 (6 bases). The CDR3 contains 17 residues. Deletions cut 1 base from V and 5 bases from J, with 20 bases between. Germline loops: CDR1 SGHNT, CDR2 YENEEA.

CDR3 DNA: TGTGCCAGCTCATCGACAGTGGGGGATAGCAATCAGCCCCAGCATTTT. Translated, it gives CASSSTVGDSNQPQHF. The chain uses TRBV18 and TRBJ1-5; D is perhaps TRBD1 (5 bases). Germline-derived CDR1 and CDR2 are KGHSH and LQKENI. CDR3 length: 16 residues. V lost 5 bases and J 0 bases, leaving 14 bases between the germline ends.

This clonotype was counted only a few times. The chain is built from TRBV29-1 and TRBJ2-5; D not certain. Trimming stripped 2 bases from V and 3 bases from J, with 10 bases between. The CDR3 sequence is 13 residues long. Germline loops: CDR1 SQVTM, CDR2 ANQGSEA. CDR3 in DNA: TGCAGCGTTGAATGGGTTAGTAAAGAGACCCAGTACTTC. It is translated as CSVEWVSKETQYF.

The chain joins TRBV10-3 to TRBJ1-1, with a possible D match to TRBD1 (6 bases). In germline, CDR1 is ENHRY, CDR2 SYGVKD. This CDR3 region has 17 residues. V lost 3 bases and J 1 base, leaving 18 bases between the germline ends. The DNA of the CDR3 is TGTGCCATCAGTGAAGGTGGGGGCGCGAGGGGGAACACTGAAGCTTTCTTT. Its translation: CAISEGGGARGNTEAFF.

The gene calls are TRBV15 and TRBJ2-3; D may be TRBD2 (5 bases). The CDR3 totals 17 residues. The germline V gene encodes CDR1 LNHNV and CDR2 YYDKDF (reference sequence). The V end lost 9 bases, the J end lost 0 bases, and 22 bases lay between the germline ends. CDR3 residues: CATTRGSGKPSTDTQYF. In nucleotides, the CDR3 is TGTGCCACGACCCGGGGAAGTGGAAAACCCAGCACAGATACGCAGTATTTT.